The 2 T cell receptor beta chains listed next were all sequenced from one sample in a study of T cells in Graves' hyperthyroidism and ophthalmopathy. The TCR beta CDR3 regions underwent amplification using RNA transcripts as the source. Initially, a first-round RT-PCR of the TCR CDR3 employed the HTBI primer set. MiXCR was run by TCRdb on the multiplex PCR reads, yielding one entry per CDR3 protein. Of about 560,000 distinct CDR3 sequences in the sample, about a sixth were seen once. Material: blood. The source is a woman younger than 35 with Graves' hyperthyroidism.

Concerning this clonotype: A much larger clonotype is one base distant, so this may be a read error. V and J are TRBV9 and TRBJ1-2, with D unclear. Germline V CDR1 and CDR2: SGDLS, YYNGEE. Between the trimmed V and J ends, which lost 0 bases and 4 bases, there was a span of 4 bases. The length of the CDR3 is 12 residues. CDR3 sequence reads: CASSVDGYGYTF. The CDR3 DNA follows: TGTGCCAGCAGCGTAGACGGCTATGGCTACACCTTC. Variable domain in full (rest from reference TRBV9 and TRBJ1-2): DSGVTQTPKHLITATGQRVTLRCSPRSGDLSVYWYQQSLDQGLQFLIQYYNGEERAKGNILERFSAQQFPDLHSELNLSSLELGDSALYFCASSVDGYGYTFGSGTRLTVV.

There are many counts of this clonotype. The CDR3 DNA reads TGTGCCATAACCCGGGGGGGGTACGGGGAGCTGTTTTTT. Translated: CAITRGGYGELFF. The genes are TRBV12-3 or TRBV12-4 and TRBJ2-2; 8 bases are shared with TRBD2. V was pared by 10 bases and J by 7 bases, with 8 bases of the junction left unmatched. The CDR3 has 13 residues.